The 22 T cell receptor beta chains listed next were all sequenced from one sample in a study of T cell clonotyping in hematopoietic cell transplantation. Measured with immunoSEQ multiplex PCR; TCRdb has only the in-frame clones, and not every one. Of about 16,000 clones listed, 80% to 90% are singletons. The sample was peripheral blood mononuclear cells. Receptors originate from a woman aged 35 to 49 in good health. Some clones in this sample may be carry-over from other donors' samples.

This sequence joins TRBV6-1 and TRBJ2-1, with D perhaps TRBD2 (6 bases). Trimming pared 0 bases from V and 8 bases from J, leaving 17 bases between. The CDR3 runs 16 residues. Per germline, CDR1 MNHNS and CDR2 SASEGT. The CDR3 loop is CASSEAGRGEGHEQFF. CDR3 nucleotides: TGTGCCAGCAGTGAAGCCGGGCGGGGAGAAGGGCATGAGCAGTTCTTC.

This chain links TRBV27 with TRBJ2-5; tentatively, D is TRBD1 or TRBD2 (7 bases each). V was trimmed by 5 bases and J by 5 bases, leaving 15 bases between them. The CDR3 contains 14 residues. The germline V gene has CDR1 MNHEY and CDR2 SMNVEV (reference sequence). CDR3 protein: CASSRRQGGETQYF. The CDR3, as DNA: TGTGCCAGCAGTCGCCGACAGGGAGGGGAGACCCAGTACTTC.

Only a few counts were recorded for this clone. This sequence joins TRBV4-2 and TRBJ1-1, with 11 bases that match TRBD1. This CDR3 has 14 residues. The germline CDR1 and CDR2 sequences are LGHNA and YNFKEQ. Unmatched junction bases numbered 1, after V lost 5 bases and J lost 2 bases. The CDR3 sequence is CASSGTGGNTEAFF. In DNA, the CDR3 is TGTGCCAGCAGCGGGACAGGGGGTAACACTGAAGCTTTCTTT.

The V call is TRBV9, the J call TRBJ2-3; tentative D call: TRBD2 (5 bases). CDR1 is SGDLS, CDR2 YYNGEE, per germline. Trimming removed 4 bases from V and 3 bases from J, with 21 bases in between. The CDR3 contains 17 residues. CDR3 sequence (DNA): TGTGCCAGCAGCTCCCGGGCGGGTGGGAAGGATACAGATACGCAGTATTTT. This codes for CASSSRAGGKDTDTQYF.

V usage is TRBV5-4 and J usage is TRBJ1-1, with 8 bases matching TRBD1. This CDR3 contains 15 residues. CDR1 is SGHNT and CDR2 is YYREEE in the germline V gene (reference sequence). J lost 4 bases, V lost 5 bases, and 10 bases had no gene match. CDR3 protein: CASSPIRTGSTEAFF. The DNA for the CDR3 is TGTGCCAGCAGTCCGATTCGGACAGGGTCCACTGAAGCTTTCTTT.

The gene calls are TRBV5-1 and TRBJ1-4; 7 bases match TRBD1. CDR1 and CDR2 (germline): SGHRS, YFSETQ. The CDR3 spans 14 residues. The ends lost 4 bases at V and 7 bases at J; junction bases unmatched: 7. The CDR3 loop reads CASSPDREGEKLFF. Here the CDR3 DNA reads TGCGCCAGCAGCCCAGACAGGGAGGGTGAAAAACTGTTTTTT. Together with reference TRBV5-1 and TRBJ1-4, the CDR3 gives the full variable domain: KAGVTQTPRYLIKTRGQQVTLSCSPISGHRSVSWYQQTPGQGLQFLFEYFSETQRNKGNFPGRFSGRQFSNSRSEMNVSTLELGDSALYLCASSPDREGEKLFFGSGTQLSVL.

The chain carries TRBV4-2 and TRBJ2-7; TRBD2 aligns across 8 bases. After removal of 2 bases from V and 3 bases from J, the junction contained 3 bases not matched to a gene. This CDR3 comprises 14 residues. Germline assignment: CDR1 LGHNA and CDR2 YNFKEQ. CDR3 residues: CASSQILAGYEQYF. The CDR3 nucleotides are TGTGCCAGCAGCCAAATTCTAGCGGGCTACGAGCAGTACTTC.

The rearrangement links TRBV11-3 to TRBJ2-7; no reliable D call. Germline CDR1 is SGHNT and CDR2 is YENEEA. V gave up 0 bases and J gave up 7 bases, with 10 bases separating them. This CDR3 has 13 amino acids. DNA for the CDR3: TGTGCCAGCAGCTTAGAGAGTAGGAGTGAGCAGTACTTC. Translated, it gives CASSLESRSEQYF.

The chain links TRBV21-1 to TRBJ1-5; the table names TRBD1, a call not compared with the DNA. TRBV21-1 is shown as a pseudogene. The CDR3 sequence is 17 residues long. The CDR3 DNA sequence: TGTGCCAGCAGCAAAACCCGACACGGTTATAGCAATCAGCCCCAGCATTTT. It translates to CASSKTRHGYSNQPQHF.

This rearrangement joins TRBV9 to TRBJ1-1; D is perhaps TRBD1 (6 bases). Trimming cost V 3 bases and J 3 bases, with 24 bases left between them. The CDR3 is 18 amino acids. The germline CDR1 and CDR2 sequences are SGDLS and YYNGEE. This CDR3 reads CASSDSTGGPEGDTEAFF. The DNA for the CDR3 is TGTGCCAGCAGCGATAGTACCGGGGGGCCTGAAGGTGACACTGAAGCTTTCTTT.

This chain uses TRBV5-1 with TRBJ2-3, with 7 bases matching TRBD1. Per the germline V gene, CDR1 is SGHRS and CDR2 is YFSETQ. With 4 bases clipped from V and 1 base from J, the junction kept 6 bases outside the gene matches. CDR3 length equals 15 residues. The CDR3 DNA sequence: TGCGCCAGCAGCCGCTGGGACAGCCGCACAGATACGCAGTATTTT. Amino acid sequence: CASSRWDSRTDTQYF.

This clone showed up just a few times. The V and J genes are TRBV11-3 and TRBJ2-5; perhaps D is TRBD1 or TRBD2 (5 bases each). Per germline, CDR1 SGHNT and CDR2 YENEEA. The CDR3 contains 14 residues. The V and J ends lost 7 bases and 4 bases respectively, with 16 bases between them. The CDR3 loop reads CASMQGSRGETQYF. CDR3 nucleotides: TGTGCCAGCATGCAGGGCTCGAGGGGAGAGACCCAGTACTTC.

About this clone itself: Mismatch with germline at one junction end may stem from a read error. This chain joins TRBV11-2 and TRBJ1-2; no clear D. CDR1 is SGHAT, CDR2 FQNNGV, per germline. This CDR3 has 14 residues. The CDR3 coding sequence is TGTGCTAGCAGCTCCGCCCGGGTTGGCTATGGCTACACCTTC. This gives the protein CASSSARVGYGYTF.

V is TRBV14 and J is TRBJ1-2; perhaps TRBD1 as D (6 bases). From germline, CDR1 is SGHDN and CDR2 FVKESK. This CDR3 region has 15 residues. V lost 1 base and J 4 bases, leaving 13 bases between the germline ends. The CDR3 DNA reads as TGTGCCAGCAGCCAAGCAGGGACACAAGGCTATGGCTACACCTTC. It encodes CASSQAGTQGYGYTF.

In its sample, this clone was seen a few times. The chain uses TRBV13 and TRBJ1-2; tentatively, D is TRBD1 (5 bases). CDR1 is PRHDT, CDR2 FYEKMQ, per germline (reference sequence). With 6 bases removed from V and 8 bases from J, the gap between germline ends came to 13 bases. The CDR3 length is 12 residues. CDR3 nucleotide sequence: TGTGCCAGCAGGTACGGGACGGTAGGCTACACCTTC. Amino acids: CASRYGTVGYTF. The full variable domain, rest sourced from reference TRBV13 and TRBJ1-2, is AAGVIQSPRHLIKEKRETATLKCYPIPRHDTVYWYQQGPGQDPQFLISFYEKMQSDKGSIPDRFSAQQFSDYHSELNMSSLELGDSALYFCASRYGTVGYTFGSGTRLTVV.

The chain combines TRBV28 with TRBJ2-1, with TRBD2 matching over 11 bases. CDR3 length: 17 amino acids. CDR1 and CDR2 from the germline V gene are MDHEN and SYDVKM. Trimming at V came to 4 bases and at J to 3 bases, leaving 8 bases not matched to a gene. The CDR3 protein is CASSSPNSGRVYNEQFF. The CDR3 DNA reads as TGTGCCAGCAGTTCTCCAAATAGCGGGAGGGTCTACAATGAGCAGTTCTTC.

The chain uses TRBV28 and TRBJ2-7; 14 bases agree with TRBD2. Germline V gives CDR1 MDHEN, CDR2 SYDVKM. CDR3 size: 15 residues. Unmatched junction bases numbered 8, after V lost 6 bases and J lost 7 bases. The CDR3 DNA sequence: TGTGCCAGCAGCCCGGGACTAGCGGGAGTTGGAGAGCAGTACTTC. It translates to CASSPGLAGVGEQYF. Combining the CDR3 with reference TRBV28 and TRBJ2-7 gives the whole variable domain DVKVTQSSRYLVKRTGEKVFLECVQDMDHENMFWYRQDPGLGLRLIYFSYDVKMKEKGDIPEGYSVSREKKERFSLILESASTNQTSMYLCASSPGLAGVGEQYFGPGTRLTVT.

The chain employs TRBV10-3 and TRBJ2-5, with D uncertain. The germline V and J ends were trimmed by 6 bases and 3 bases, with 8 bases remaining between them. CDR1 and CDR2 from the germline V gene are ENHRY and SYGVKD. The CDR3 loop spans 12 amino acids. CDR3 sequence: CAISEREETQYF. CDR3 in DNA: TGTGCCATCAGCGAACGGGAAGAGACCCAGTACTTC.

V is TRBV2 and J is TRBJ1-4; 8 bases line up with TRBD1. The germline V gene has CDR1 SNHLY and CDR2 FYNNEI. The V and J ends lost 3 bases and 1 base, in that order; junction bases with no gene match: 4. The CDR3 has 16 residues. CDR3 sequence (DNA): TGTGCCAGCAGTGAGCCCAGGGGGCAAACTAATGAAAAACTGTTTTTT. Residues: CASSEPRGQTNEKLFF.

This clone was detected only a few times. J is TRBJ2-3 and V is TRBV7-2; D remains unclear. Looked up from germline, CDR1 is SGHTA and CDR2 is FQGNSA. V lost 1 base, J lost 0 bases, and 8 bases lay in between. The CDR3 runs to 15 residues. In DNA form, the CDR3 reads TGTGCCAGCAGCTTAGTGGTCACCAGCACAGATACGCAGTATTTT. Protein sequence: CASSLVVTSTDTQYF.

The chain recombines TRBV11-3 with TRBJ2-2, with TRBD2 matching over 8 bases. This CDR3 spans 15 amino acids. V lost 5 bases and J lost 6; bases outside the gene matches: 8. Germline loops: CDR1 SGHNT, CDR2 YENEEA. The CDR3 reads CASSDWAGGSGELFF. The DNA of the CDR3 is TGTGCCAGCAGCGACTGGGCGGGAGGCTCCGGGGAGCTGTTTTTT.

This clone was seen only a few times. This chain uses TRBV10-2 with TRBJ2-5; 8 nucleotides align to TRBD2. The J call may be wrong; the DNA end is better matched by TRBJ2-7. CDR3 length equals 12 residues. From germline, CDR1 is WSHSY and CDR2 SAAADI. The CDR3 bases are TGCGCCAGCAGTGGGGCGGGGGGCGAGCAGTACTTC. Protein sequence: CASSGAGGEQYF.